One and the same sample provided the 17 T cell receptor beta chains below, sequenced in a study of OX40 agonist ivuxolimab in advanced cancers. The assay was immunoSEQ multiplex PCR, and TCRdb's table has in-frame clones only and misses some. The table records tens of thousands of clones, more than 80% of them present only once. Sequencing was performed on CD4+ or CD8+ T cells sorted from blood, taken in a trial of the OX40 agonist ivuxolimab. These receptors all stem from an adult with an advanced solid tumor such as melanoma, head and neck, liver or kidney cancer.

This CDR3 is CASSYAHTSSEKLFF. The CDR3 region has the DNA TGTGCCAGCAGTTACGCCCATACTTCTAGCGAAAAACTGTTTTTT. V usage is TRBV6-5 and J usage is TRBJ1-4; D gene ambiguous. The CDR3 consists of 15 residues. Between the trimmed V and J ends, which lost 2 bases and 8 bases, there was a span of 15 bases. CDR1 is MNHEY, CDR2 SVGAGI, per germline.

The chain combines TRBV4-3 with TRBJ1-1, with 7 bases identical to TRBD1. V was pared by 0 bases and J by 1 base, with 8 bases of the junction left unmatched. The CDR3 extends over 17 amino acids. Germline V gene sequence: CDR1 LGHNA, CDR2 YSLEER. CDR3 sequence: CASSQDVFGQANTEAFF. The DNA of the CDR3 is TGCGCCAGCAGCCAAGATGTTTTTGGACAGGCGAACACTGAAGCTTTCTTT.

The chain uses TRBV6-5 and TRBJ1-1; D possibly corresponds to TRBD1 (5 bases). The V and J ends lost 5 bases and 1 base respectively, with 11 bases between them. Per the germline V gene, CDR1 is MNHEY and CDR2 is SVGAGI. The CDR3 runs 14 residues. The CDR3 region has the DNA TGTGCCAGCAGTCCCACCGGGGGGAACACTGAAGCTTTCTTT. Translated: CASSPTGGNTEAFF.

The chain has TRBV6-6 and TRBJ1-1; tentatively, D is TRBD1 (6 bases). The germline gives CDR1 MNHNY, CDR2 SVGAGI (reference sequence). Deletions cut 5 bases from V and 4 bases from J, with 17 bases between. The CDR3 loop spans 15 amino acids. The CDR3 sequence is CASSVPGAGGTEAFF. DNA of the CDR3: TGTGCCAGCAGTGTACCGGGGGCCGGAGGCACTGAAGCTTTCTTT.

The chain uses TRBV4-1 and TRBJ1-1, with D possibly TRBD1 on 5 matching bases. The CDR3 is 14 residues long. In germline, CDR1 is MGHRA, CDR2 YSYEKL. Trimming removed 4 bases at V and 5 bases at J, with 14 bases between. The CDR3 reads CASSLTERGTEAFF. In DNA form, the CDR3 reads TGCGCCAGCAGCCTGACCGAACGGGGGACTGAAGCTTTCTTT.

This rearrangement joins TRBV7-9 to TRBJ2-1; D gene ambiguous. Germline CDR1 and CDR2: SEHNR and FQNEAQ (reference sequence). This CDR3 has 12 residues. V dropped 8 bases and J dropped 5 bases, with 10 bases sitting between them. This chain's CDR3 is CASGQMNNEQFF. The CDR3 coding sequence is TGTGCCAGCGGGCAAATGAACAATGAGCAGTTCTTC.

The chain employs TRBV11-2 and TRBJ2-1; 11 nucleotides align to TRBD2. The ends lost 5 bases at V and 6 bases at J; junction bases unmatched: 3. Germline CDR1 SGHAT, CDR2 FQNNGV. There are 14 residues in the CDR3. The CDR3 region is CASSNSGRANEQFF. CDR3 nucleotides: TGTGCCAGCAGCAATAGCGGGAGGGCCAATGAGCAGTTCTTC. The full variable domain, with the rest looked up from reference TRBV11-2 and TRBJ2-1, is EAGVAQSPRYKIIEKRQSVAFWCNPISGHATLYWYQQILGQGPKLLIQFQNNGVVDDSQLPKDRFSAERLKGVDSTLKIQPAKLEDSAVYLCASSNSGRANEQFFGPGTRLTVL.

This chain joins TRBV7-9 and TRBJ2-7, with D possibly matching TRBD1 (6 bases). The germline gives CDR1 SEHNR, CDR2 FQNEAQ (reference sequence). This CDR3 comprises 17 residues. The V end lost 7 bases, the J end lost 3 bases, and 25 bases lay between the germline ends. The CDR3 loop is CASTTPIRSRGNYEQYF. The CDR3 DNA is TGTGCCAGCACAACACCTATTCGATCCAGGGGAAACTACGAGCAGTACTTC. Filled out from reference TRBV7-9 and TRBJ2-7, the complete variable domain reads DTGVSQNPRHKITKRGQNVTFRCDPISEHNRLYWYRQTLGQGPEFLTYFQNEAQLEKSRLLSDRFSAERPKGSFSTLEIQRTEQGDSAMYLCASTTPIRSRGNYEQYFGPGTRLTVT.

V is TRBV4-3 and J is TRBJ1-2, with no clear D. Trimming cost V 3 bases and J 7 bases, with 12 bases left between them. CDR3 length: 13 residues. CDR1 and CDR2 (germline): LGHNA, YSLEER. CDR3 DNA: TGCGCCAGCAGCCAGGGCAGGATGAGTGGCTACACCTTC. Its translation: CASSQGRMSGYTF.

This rearrangement joins TRBV9 to TRBJ1-2, with a weak D call TRBD1 (5 bases). Between the trimmed V and J ends, which lost 0 bases and 3 bases, there was a span of 9 bases. The germline V gene encodes CDR1 SGDLS and CDR2 YYNGEE. The CDR3 is 14 residues long. The CDR3 protein is CASSVGVGDYGYTF. In DNA form, the CDR3 reads TGTGCCAGCAGCGTAGGGGTGGGGGACTATGGCTACACCTTC.

This chain joins TRBV6-5 and TRBJ2-7; 9 positions match TRBD1. The CDR3 covers 15 residues. Trimming took 4 bases from V and 2 from J; bases not matched to a gene: 6. Germline CDR1 reads MNHEY; CDR2 reads SVGAGI. The CDR3 region is CASSWTGEFPYEQYF. The CDR3 nucleotides read TGTGCCAGCAGTTGGACAGGGGAGTTCCCCTACGAGCAGTACTTC.

The genes are TRBV6-1 and TRBJ1-2; 9 bases are shared with TRBD1. The ends lost 6 bases at V and 9 bases at J; junction bases unmatched: 11. Per the germline V gene, CDR1 is MNHNS and CDR2 is SASEGT. The length of the CDR3 is 14 residues. The DNA of the CDR3 is TGTGCCAGCAGGCAACACGGACAGGGGAAACGCTACACCTTC. Protein product: CASRQHGQGKRYTF.

The J gene is TRBJ2-7, the V gene TRBV9, with D unresolved. Germline V gene lookup returns CDR1 SGDLS and CDR2 YYNGEE. Trimming removed 0 bases from V and 2 bases from J, with 9 bases in between. This CDR3 is 14 amino acids long. DNA of the CDR3: TGTGCCAGCAGCGTAGATTGGGATCCCTACGAGCAGTACTTC. Translation gives CASSVDWDPYEQYF.

This clone was observed a single time. This rearrangement joins TRBV7-3 to TRBJ1-1, with D possibly matching TRBD1 (6 bases). V shed 5 bases and J shed 0 bases, with 10 bases lying between them. The CDR3 consists of 14 residues. CDR1 and CDR2 (germline): SGHTA, FQGTGA. CDR3 protein: CASSKTGMNTEAFF. The CDR3 DNA follows: TGTGCCAGCAGCAAAACAGGGATGAACACTGAAGCTTTCTTT.

J is TRBJ2-5 and V is TRBV19; perhaps TRBD1 as D (5 bases). Trimming removed 1 base at V and 2 bases at J, with 8 bases between. The CDR3 is 14 amino acids. Germline CDR1 LNHDA, CDR2 SQIVND (reference sequence). The CDR3 sequence is CASSIVTGQETQYF. As DNA, the CDR3 is TGTGCCAGTAGTATAGTAACAGGACAAGAGACCCAGTACTTC.

The V gene is TRBV4-2, the J gene TRBJ2-5, with 8 bases that match TRBD2. The end of the DNA fits TRBJ2-7 better, so the J call may be wrong. The CDR3 runs 16 residues. Germline V lookup: CDR1 LGHNA, CDR2 YNFKEQ. CDR3 DNA: TGTGCCAGCAGCCAAGGGGCCGGGACTAGTAGAGACGAGCAGTACTTC. It yields the protein CASSQGAGTSRDEQYF.

The chain employs TRBV10-3 and TRBJ2-7; 8 positions match TRBD1. CDR3 length: 13 residues. J was trimmed by 4 bases and V by 7 bases; bases with no gene match: 6. Germline V gene data show CDR1 as ENHRY and CDR2 as SYGVKD. The CDR3 DNA follows: TGTGCCATCACGGGGACAGGACTTTACGAGCAGTACTTC. Residues: CAITGTGLYEQYF.